This is a list of T cell receptor beta chains from one sample in a study of post-analysis software for immune sequencing data. TCRdb re-called the PCR reads with MiXCR, one entry per CDR3 protein. The sample records roughly 200,000 distinct CDR3 sequences, 25% to 35% being singletons. Sequencing used blood. Source of these receptors: a girl aged 2-17 years with multiple sclerosis. Each CDR3 is given with its conserved first and last residue. D genes are given only for firm matches. A clone size is listed for some rows: how often the clone was seen (once, few, many), or a class if it is expanded.

V	size	D	J	DNA	CDR3
TRBV3-1	many	TRBD2	TRBJ2-3	TGTGCCAGCAGCCACCTGGGACTAACGCAGTATTTT	CASSHLGLTQYF
TRBV10-2	.	.	TRBJ1-4	TGCGCCAGTAAGTCGGGTGAAAAACTGTTTTTT	CASKSGEKLFF
TRBV20-1	many	.	TRBJ1-1	TGCAGTGCTAGAGATGAAGCGGTAATGAACACTGAAGCTTTCTTT	CSARDEAVMNTEAFF
TRBV10-3	.	TRBD2	TRBJ2-3	TGTGCCATCAGTGGATCAACTAGCGGGAGGGGAACAGATACGCAGTATTTT	CAISGSTSGRGTDTQYF
TRBV15	many	TRBD1	TRBJ2-7	TGTGCCACCAGCCCCGAGACAGGGGCAAGCTACGAGCAGTACTTC	CATSPETGASYEQYF
TRBV5-1	.	TRBD2	TRBJ2-1	TGCGCCAGCAGCTCGGCGGGGGGACCTTACAATGAGCAGTTCTTC	CASSSAGGPYNEQFF
TRBV6-1	.	TRBD1	TRBJ1-2	TGTGCCAGCAGTGAAGCGCTTGCAGGGGGGGCCTATGGCTACACCTTC	CASSEALAGGAYGYTF
TRBV13	few	.	TRBJ1-4	TGTGCCAGCAGTACTGGACCCGTCGCACTTAGTGAAAAACTGTTTTTT	CASSTGPVALSEKLFF
TRBV6-6	many	.	TRBJ1-5	TGTGCCAGCAGCCTAATGGGGGGAAATCAGCCCCAGCATTTT	CASSLMGGNQPQHF
TRBV29-1	few	.	TRBJ2-5	TGCAGCGTTGACAGAACTAGCTGGGGAGAGACCCAGTACTTC	CSVDRTSWGETQYF
TRBV5-5	many	TRBD1	TRBJ2-5	TGTGCCAGCAGCTCCCAGGGGGTCGGGGAGACCCAGTACTTC	CASSSQGVGETQYF
TRBV20-1	many	TRBD2	TRBJ2-5	TGCAGTGCTTCTAGCGGGGGGCGAGAGACCCAGTACTTC	CSASSGGRETQYF
TRBV4-1	.	.	TRBJ2-1	TGCGCCAGCAGCCAATTTGGCTACAATGAGCAGTTCTTC	CASSQFGYNEQFF
TRBV5-1	once	TRBD2	TRBJ2-5	TGCGCCAGCCGGACTAGCGGGAGTGCGGAGACCCAGTACTTC	CASRTSGSAETQYF
TRBV12-3/TRBV12-4	few	TRBD1	TRBJ1-1	TGTGCCAGCAGTGGGACAGGGGTAAACACTGAAGCTTTCTTT	CASSGTGVNTEAFF
TRBV5-1	many	.	TRBJ2-3	TGCGCCACCACTACAGGAGACACAGATACGCAGTATTTT	CATTTGDTDTQYF
TRBV5-1	few	.	TRBJ2-1	TGCGCCAGCAAGATTGGCGAAACCTACAATGAGCAGTTCTTC	CASKIGETYNEQFF
TRBV5-1	few	TRBD2	TRBJ2-1	TGCGCCAGCAGCCCTAGCGGGGGGGATTACAATGAGCAGTTCTTC	CASSPSGGDYNEQFF
TRBV7-2	few	.	TRBJ1-1	TGTGCCAGCAGCTTAGACTGGCGTAACACTGAAGCTTTCTTT	CASSLDWRNTEAFF
TRBV5-1	many	.	TRBJ2-1	TGCGCCAGCAGCTTGGGGACGGCAGCAGGAGAGCAGTTCTTC	CASSLGTAAGEQFF
TRBV29-1	many	TRBD1	TRBJ1-2	TGCAGCGTTGACCTTTGGCAGGGGGGCAGTGGCTACACCTTC	CSVDLWQGGSGYTF
TRBV3-1	.	TRBD1	TRBJ2-2	TGTGCCAGCAGCCCCCCCCGACAGGGGACACACACCGGGGAGCTGTTTTTT	CASSPPRQGTHTGELFF
TRBV5-1	few	TRBD1	TRBJ2-3	TGCGCCAGCAGCTCCGGGACAGGGGCCGATACGCAGTATTTT	CASSSGTGADTQYF
TRBV29-1	many	.	TRBJ1-1	TGCAGCGTTGAAGCCTCGACCAGAACTGAAGCTTTCTTT	CSVEASTRTEAFF
TRBV5-1	.	TRBD2	TRBJ2-7	TGCGCCAGCAGCTCGGCTAGCGGGTTCAAGGGCGAGCAGTACTTC	CASSSASGFKGEQYF
TRBV28	.	.	TRBJ2-1	TGTGCCAGCAGTGCCCCGGGGCGCCCCTACAATGAGCAGTTCTTC	CASSAPGRPYNEQFF
TRBV29-1	few	.	TRBJ1-2	TGCAGCGGTGGGCCCCAGGGTGGCTACACCTTC	CSGGPQGGYTF
TRBV7-2	many	.	TRBJ2-4	TGTGCCAGCAGCCCAGGACTGGCCCGAAACATTCAGTACTTC	CASSPGLARNIQYF
TRBV12-3/TRBV12-4	many	.	TRBJ2-3	TGTGCCAGCAGTTTAGCGGAGGGCCAGGCAGATACGCAGTATTTT	CASSLAEGQADTQYF
TRBV21-1	.	.	TRBJ2-3	TGTGCCAGCAATGTAGGGACAAAAGCAACTAATGAAAAACTGTATTTT	CASNVGTKATNEKLYF
TRBV28	.	TRBD1	TRBJ2-5	TGTGCCAGCAGTTTAGGGGGACAGGGGACCGGCGAGACCCAGTACTTC	CASSLGGQGTGETQYF
TRBV5-1	many	TRBD2	TRBJ2-7	TGCGCCAGCAGCATAGCGGGACCGTACGAGCAGTACTTC	CASSIAGPYEQYF
TRBV19	.	.	TRBJ1-4	TGTGCCAGTAGTATAAGTTCGGGAGCAACTAATGAAAAACTGTTTTTT	CASSISSGATNEKLFF
TRBV4-1	few	TRBD1	TRBJ2-1	TGCGCCAGCAGCCAAGCCGGGACAGAAGGTGAGCAGTTCTTC	CASSQAGTEGEQFF
TRBV20-1	many	.	TRBJ2-5	TGCAGTGCTAGAGAAGAGACCCAGTACTTC	CSAREETQYF
TRBV2	.	TRBD2	TRBJ2-3	TGTGCCAGCAGTGAAAGTTTGCGGGAGACAGATACGCAGTATTTT	CASSESLRETDTQYF
TRBV7-9	.	.	TRBJ2-7	TGTGCCAGCAGCGCCAACCGACTAGAAGAGCAGTACTTC	CASSANRLEEQYF
TRBV9	.	TRBD1	TRBJ2-3	TGTGCCGGCAGCGCCGGACAGGGGACCACAGATACGCAGTATTTT	CAGSAGQGTTDTQYF
TRBV5-6	.	.	TRBJ2-5	TGTGCCAGCAGCCCGCGTGGGGTTACCGAGACCCAGTACTTC	CASSPRGVTETQYF
TRBV13	.	TRBD2	TRBJ2-1	TGTGCCAGCAGCTTAGAACCCGGACTAGCGGTCCACAGTGAGCAGTTCTTC	CASSLEPGLAVHSEQFF
TRBV5-1	many	.	TRBJ2-7	TGCGCCAGCAGCCGTACGTTGGCCGCCGAAAGGTCCTACGAGCAGTACTTC	CASSRTLAAERSYEQYF
TRBV3-1	few	TRBD1	TRBJ1-6	TGTGCCAGCAGCCAACGGGACAGGGTTTCACCCCTCCACTTT	CASSQRDRVSPLHF
TRBV29-1	many	.	TRBJ2-1	TGCAGCGTTGACTGCCCGACCGGCGAGCAGTTCTTC	CSVDCPTGEQFF
TRBV4-1	many	.	TRBJ2-7	TGCGCCAGCAGCGCAGGAGGGGGCAGCTACGAGCAGTACTTC	CASSAGGGSYEQYF
TRBV11-3	many	TRBD1	TRBJ2-6	TGTGCCAGCAGCCCCGGGACAGGAGTCTCTGGGGCCAACGTCCTGACTTTC	CASSPGTGVSGANVLTF
TRBV19	.	.	TRBJ1-1	TGTGCCAGTCGGGGCCGGGACGGATTTATGAACACTGAAGCTTTCTTT	CASRGRDGFMNTEAFF
TRBV6-5	many	.	TRBJ1-6	TGTGCCAGCAGTTACTTCTTGGATTCACCCCTCCACTTT	CASSYFLDSPLHF
TRBV20-1	.	TRBD1	TRBJ1-1	TGCAGTGCTACACAGGGGGCGGACACTGAAGCTTTCTTT	CSATQGADTEAFF
TRBV7-9	many	TRBD1	TRBJ1-4	TGTGCCAGCAGCCGCGGGACAGAGGACGAAAAACTGTTTTTT	CASSRGTEDEKLFF